The TCR beta chain under discussion was sequenced for a study of cytomegalovirus exposure and HLA in healthy donors. This clone came up once. The ends lost 4 bases at V and 0 bases at J; junction bases unmatched: 1. This CDR3 is built from 15 residues. The germline V gene encodes CDR1 MDHEN and CDR2 SYDVKM. PCR was performed using 60 Vbeta and 13 Jbeta primers. Clones were sequenced by immunoSEQ multiplex PCR, and TCRdb holds only the in-frame ones, with some missing. Among 90,000 to 110,000 clones, 76% were seen once, and the ten largest hold 7% to 10%. Source material: PBMCs. The chain is built from TRBV28 and TRBJ2-2; 8 bases map to TRBD2. The TCR sequence derives from a man in his forties in good health and CMV-seropositive. CDR3 DNA: TGTGCCAGCAGTTCCGGGGGGGCGAACACCGGGGAGCTGTTTTTT. Translated, it gives CASSSGGANTGELFF.